These 27 T cell receptor beta chains share one sample of origin, sequenced in a study of OX40 agonist ivuxolimab in advanced cancers. The method was immunoSEQ multiplex PCR; TCRdb's version includes in-frame clones alone and lacks a portion of them. The repertoire includes approximately 84,000 clones, around 86% of them detected once, and roughly 1.9% sits in the top ten. Sequencing was performed on CD4+ or CD8+ T cells sorted from blood, taken in a trial of the OX40 agonist ivuxolimab. Receptors were obtained from an adult with an advanced solid tumor such as melanoma, head and neck, liver or kidney cancer.

The rearrangement links TRBV30 to TRBJ1-6, with D maybe TRBD1 (6 bases). The CDR3 consists of 12 residues. The V end lost 5 bases, the J end lost 10 bases, and 12 bases lay between the germline ends. Germline V gene lookup returns CDR1 GTSNPN and CDR2 SVGIG (reference sequence). The CDR3 region has the DNA TGTGCCTGGGGGGACGGGGGCTCACCCCTCCACTTT. This translates into CAWGDGGSPLHF.

This clone was recorded once. The V and J genes are TRBV19 and TRBJ2-5; 9 bases are shared with TRBD1. Per germline, CDR1 LNHDA and CDR2 SQIVND (reference sequence). The V and J ends lost 2 bases and 5 bases, in that order; junction bases with no gene match: 3. The CDR3 totals 14 residues. CDR3 protein: CASSITGGAETQYF. CDR3 DNA sequence: TGTGCCAGTAGTATAACAGGGGGCGCGGAGACCCAGTACTTC.

CDR3 DNA: TGTGCCAGCAGCCTGACAGCGGGGTATGGTGAAGCTTTCTTT. Amino acids: CASSLTAGYGEAFF. The rearrangement joins TRBV7-2 to TRBJ1-1; a weak D match, TRBD1 (5 bases). This CDR3 has 14 amino acids. The V and J ends lost 5 bases and 7 bases respectively, with 17 bases between them. The germline gives CDR1 SGHTA, CDR2 FQGNSA.

The chain couples TRBV19 to TRBJ2-7, with 9 bases aligning to TRBD1. The CDR3 contains 17 residues. Germline values: CDR1 LNHDA, CDR2 SQIVND (reference sequence). Trimming removed 11 bases from V and 2 bases from J; junction bases left unmatched: 19. The CDR3 is CAPPIPCTGTGTYEQYF. The CDR3 nucleotides read TGTGCCCCCCCAATCCCTTGCACCGGGACAGGGACCTACGAGCAGTACTTC.

J is TRBJ1-2 and V is TRBV7-8; tentatively, D is TRBD1 (5 bases). The germline V and J ends were trimmed by 5 bases and 0 bases, with 19 bases remaining between them. The CDR3 loop spans 17 amino acids. Germline values: CDR1 SGHVS, CDR2 FQNEAQ. For the CDR3, the DNA is TGTGCCAGCAGCCCAAGACAGACACTTACAGCTAACTATGGCTACACCTTC. It is translated as CASSPRQTLTANYGYTF.

This clone was picked up a small number of times. The V call is TRBV5-8, the J call TRBJ2-5, with a tentative D call TRBD2 (6 bases). V was shortened by 5 bases and J by 2 bases, with 16 bases between the two germline ends. CDR1 SGHTS and CDR2 YDEGEE come from the germline V gene. The CDR3 contains 15 residues. The CDR3 is CASRGRGLAQETQYF. DNA of the CDR3: TGTGCCAGCAGGGGTCGGGGACTGGCGCAAGAGACCCAGTACTTC.

The rearrangement uses TRBV9 and TRBJ1-6; D ambiguous. This CDR3 contains 15 residues. Germline-derived CDR1 and CDR2 are SGDLS and YYNGEE. The V end was cut by 2 bases, the J end by 8 bases, with 14 bases between. CDR3 in DNA: TGTGCCAGCAGCGTCTCCCCGAGTGTGGATTCACCCCTCCACTTT. This codes for CASSVSPSVDSPLHF.

The J gene is TRBJ2-7, the V gene TRBV5-1, with TRBD2 matching 10 bases. The CDR3 covers 16 residues. J gave up 2 bases and V 2 bases, and 7 bases lay outside the gene matches. Germline CDR1 reads SGHRS; CDR2 reads YFSETQ. The DNA for the CDR3 is TGCGCCAGCAGCTTCGCCCAGCGGGGGGGCCCCTACGAGCAGTACTTC. Translation gives CASSFAQRGGPYEQYF.

The chain uses TRBV30 and TRBJ2-5; no reliable D call. Trimming cost V 0 bases and J 2 bases, with 10 bases left between them. CDR1 is GTSNPN, CDR2 SVGIG, per germline (reference sequence). CDR3 size: 14 residues. The DNA of the CDR3 is TGTGCCTGGAGTGTACCAGGTTATCAAGAGACCCAGTACTTC. Residues: CAWSVPGYQETQYF.

This clone has ten or more counts. The CDR3 reads CASSLAGGVYNEQFF. The CDR3, as DNA: TGTGCCAGCAGCTTGGCAGGGGGAGTTTACAATGAGCAGTTCTTC. The chain couples TRBV7-2 to TRBJ2-1; 7 positions agree with TRBD1. The CDR3 runs 15 residues. Germline CDR1 reads SGHTA; CDR2 reads FQGNSA. V trimming: 3 bases; J trimming: 4 bases; junction bases outside the gene matches: 6.

In its sample, this clone was seen once. The rearrangement uses TRBV30 and TRBJ1-3; D call uncertain. Germline loops: CDR1 GTSNPN, CDR2 SVGIG (reference sequence). The CDR3 runs to 12 residues. Trimming left V 8 bases short and J 0 bases short, with 8 bases between. DNA of the CDR3: TGTGCCCTAACCTACTCTGGAAACACCATATATTTT. As protein: CALTYSGNTIYF. Full variable domain (outside the CDR3, taken from reference TRBV30 and TRBJ1-3): SQTIHQWPATLVQPVGSPLSLECTVEGTSNPNLYWYRQAAGRGLQLLFYSVGIGQISSEVPQNLSASRPQDRQFILSSKKLLLSDSGFYLCALTYSGNTIYFGEGSWLTVV.

This clone has a handful of counts. The chain links TRBV9 to TRBJ2-1, with unresolved D. Germline CDR1 reads SGDLS; CDR2 reads YYNGEE. The CDR3 totals 13 residues. Between the trimmed V and J ends, which lost 5 bases and 8 bases, there was a span of 14 bases. CDR3 in amino acids: CASSESAADEQFF. The CDR3 coding sequence is TGTGCCAGCAGTGAATCTGCGGCAGATGAGCAGTTCTTC.

The V call is TRBV5-4, the J call TRBJ1-2; 8 bases agree with TRBD1. V shed 0 bases, J shed 2 bases, and the junction held 9 bases outside the gene matches. Germline CDR1 and CDR2: SGHNT and YYREEE (reference sequence). This CDR3 is built from 17 residues. CDR3 sequence reads: CASSLGGDRGGNYGYTF. Written as DNA, the CDR3 is TGTGCCAGCAGCTTGGGGGGTGACAGGGGCGGAAACTATGGCTACACCTTC.

The CDR3 loop reads CASSVLPGEDEKLFF. The CDR3 DNA reads TGTGCCAGCAGCGTTTTGCCAGGGGAAGACGAAAAACTGTTTTTT. The chain links TRBV9 to TRBJ1-4, with D perhaps matching TRBD1 (6 bases). With 2 bases removed from V and 8 bases from J, the gap between germline ends came to 16 bases. The germline gives CDR1 SGDLS, CDR2 YYNGEE. The CDR3 contains 15 residues.

The chain recombines TRBV28 with TRBJ2-1, with D uncertain. The germline V gene encodes CDR1 MDHEN and CDR2 SYDVKM. V was shortened by 7 bases and J by 8 bases, with 12 bases between the two germline ends. The CDR3 covers 12 residues. CDR3 amino acids: CASKASFHEQFF. CDR3 sequence (DNA): TGTGCCAGCAAGGCGAGCTTTCATGAGCAGTTCTTC.

This clone has only a few counts. The chain carries TRBV6-5 and TRBJ1-2, with D tentatively TRBD1 (6 bases). The CDR3 is 15 amino acids. Germline CDR1 and CDR2: MNHEY and SVGAGI. Trimming stripped 0 bases from V and 5 bases from J, with 13 bases between. The CDR3 bases are TGTGCCAGCAGTTACTCCGAACAGGGATGGTATGGCTACACCTTC. Protein sequence: CASSYSEQGWYGYTF.

The chain is built from TRBV9 and TRBJ2-1, with TRBD2 matching 9 bases. V was clipped by 0 bases and J by 0 bases; unmatched bases: 7. Germline CDR1 SGDLS, CDR2 YYNGEE. The CDR3 is 18 amino acids. The CDR3 loop is CASSVVSGGLSSYNEQFF. CDR3 bases: TGTGCCAGCAGCGTAGTTAGCGGGGGCCTGAGCTCCTACAATGAGCAGTTCTTC.

V is TRBV19 and J is TRBJ2-2; 9 nucleotides match TRBD1. The CDR3 sequence is 16 residues long. The germline V gene has CDR1 LNHDA and CDR2 SQIVND (reference sequence). Unmatched junction bases numbered 12, after V lost 6 bases and J lost 7 bases. CDR3 sequence (DNA): TGTGCCAGTAGGGGTCGCCGCGGACAGGGGCACGGGGAGCTGTTTTTT. Its protein is CASRGRRGQGHGELFF.

The chain couples TRBV19 to TRBJ1-1, with D tentatively TRBD1 (6 bases). The CDR3 covers 16 residues. V dropped 3 bases and J dropped 1 base, with 15 bases sitting between them. CDR1 and CDR2 from the germline V gene are LNHDA and SQIVND (reference sequence). For the CDR3, the DNA is TGTGCCAGTAGTATGCAGGGCAGGGGTTCGAACACTGAAGCTTTCTTT. This gives the protein CASSMQGRGSNTEAFF.

The chain carries TRBV28 and TRBJ1-2; the D is unclear. CDR1 is MDHEN, CDR2 SYDVKM, per germline. V gave up 4 bases and J gave up 4 bases, with 7 bases separating them. The CDR3 runs 12 residues. The CDR3 coding sequence is TGTGCCAGCAGTTCCCCTGCCTATGGCTACACCTTC. It translates to CASSSPAYGYTF.

This clone was recorded once. The chain joins TRBV28 to TRBJ2-2; the D is unclear. In germline, CDR1 is MDHEN, CDR2 SYDVKM. CDR3 length: 11 residues. Trimming left V 6 bases short and J 8 bases short, with 7 bases between. CDR3 sequence reads: CASRHLGELFF. For the CDR3, the DNA is TGTGCCAGCAGACACTTGGGGGAGCTGTTTTTT.

The sample holds a few counts of this clone. This rearrangement joins TRBV2 to TRBJ1-6; D possibly corresponds to TRBD1 (5 bases). The CDR3 extends over 13 amino acids. Germline loops: CDR1 SNHLY, CDR2 FYNNEI. The V end lost 5 bases, the J end lost 10 bases, and 12 bases lay between the germline ends. The CDR3 DNA follows: TGTGCCAGCAGTCCGGGACCGGGATCACCCCTCCACTTT. Translation: CASSPGPGSPLHF.

The chain carries TRBV28 and TRBJ1-5; no definite D call. This CDR3 region has 13 residues. The V end lost 6 bases, the J end lost 7 bases, and 13 bases lay between the germline ends. From germline, CDR1 is MDHEN and CDR2 SYDVKM. Here the CDR3 reads CASSLIAGQPQHF. The CDR3, as DNA: TGTGCCAGCAGCCTCATAGCCGGCCAGCCCCAGCATTTT.

The chain's CDR3 is CASSMGMAVTQETQYF. DNA of the CDR3: TGTGCCAGTAGTATGGGTATGGCGGTGACTCAAGAGACCCAGTACTTC. The chain links TRBV19 to TRBJ2-5; D unresolved. Trimming removed 3 bases from V and 2 bases from J, with 16 bases in between. Germline CDR1 LNHDA, CDR2 SQIVND (reference sequence). The length of the CDR3 is 16 residues.

The chain recombines TRBV28 with TRBJ1-1; no reliable D call. Trimming took 6 bases from V and 11 from J, leaving 19 bases between them. This CDR3 region has 13 residues. Germline CDR1 is MDHEN and CDR2 is SYDVKM. The CDR3 nucleotides read TGTGCCAGCAGCCCCGGGTCCCCCTATTTGGCTTTCTTT. It codes for CASSPGSPYLAFF.

The CDR3 DNA reads as TGTGCCTGGAGTGGGGACAGGGGGGTTCGGGAACTGTTTTTT. It codes for CAWSGDRGVRELFF. The chain couples TRBV30 to TRBJ1-4; TRBD1 matches 11 bases. Germline V gene data show CDR1 as GTSNPN and CDR2 as SVGIG (reference sequence). Losses at the gene ends were 1 base for V and 12 bases for J; bases not matched to a gene: 7. CDR3 length: 14 amino acids.

The CDR3 nucleotides are TGTGCCAGCAGCTTTGGGCAGACCAATGAGCAGTTCTTC. Translation gives CASSFGQTNEQFF. The chain employs TRBV9 and TRBJ2-1; D gene ambiguous. Trimming took off 4 bases at V and 6 bases at J, with 11 bases between the two ends. The CDR3 loop spans 13 amino acids. Germline V gene sequence: CDR1 SGDLS, CDR2 YYNGEE.